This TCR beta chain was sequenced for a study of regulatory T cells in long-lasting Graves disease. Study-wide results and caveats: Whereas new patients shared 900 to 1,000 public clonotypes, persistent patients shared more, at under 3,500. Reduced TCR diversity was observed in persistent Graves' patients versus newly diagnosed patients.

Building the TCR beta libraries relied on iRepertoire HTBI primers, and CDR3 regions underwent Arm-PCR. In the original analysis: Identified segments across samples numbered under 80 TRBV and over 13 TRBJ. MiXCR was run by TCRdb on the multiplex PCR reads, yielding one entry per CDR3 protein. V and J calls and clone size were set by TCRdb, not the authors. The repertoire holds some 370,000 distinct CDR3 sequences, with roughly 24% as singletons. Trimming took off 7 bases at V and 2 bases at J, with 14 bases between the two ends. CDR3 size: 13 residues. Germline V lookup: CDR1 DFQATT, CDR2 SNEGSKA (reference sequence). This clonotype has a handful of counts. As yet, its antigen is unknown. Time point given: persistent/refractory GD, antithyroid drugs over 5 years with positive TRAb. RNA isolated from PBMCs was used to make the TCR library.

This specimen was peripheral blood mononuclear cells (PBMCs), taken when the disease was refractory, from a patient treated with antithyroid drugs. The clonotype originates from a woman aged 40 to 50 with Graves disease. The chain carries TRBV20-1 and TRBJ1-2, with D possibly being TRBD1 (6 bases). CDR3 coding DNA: TGCAGTGGTACGGACAGCGCCAACTATGGCTACACCTTC. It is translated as CSGTDSANYGYTF.